This record looks at one TCR beta chain sequence and its context. This entry comes from a study of blood T cell repertoires in COVID-19. For the study at large: The United States, Italy and Spain supplied acute and convalescent COVID-19 samples. PBMCs, B-cell-depleted T cells, or T cells provided the cDNA or gDNA that made up the material.

Authors' methods: Estimates of nucleated cell counts were drawn from the amplification of reference gene primers. Generated by immunoSEQ multiplex PCR, the TCRdb table keeps only in-frame clones and is missing some. Clone size and V and J calls were adopted from that table, with D and trimming inferred from the DNA. There are 150,000 to 180,000 clones in the sample; over 60% occur only once, and roughly 1.5% lies in the top ten. CDR1 is SGHAT and CDR2 is FQNNGV in the germline V gene. The V gene end was trimmed by 5 bases and the J gene end by 3 bases; junction bases not matched to a gene: 7. This CDR3 region has 17 residues.

This chain uses TRBV11-2 with TRBJ2-4, with TRBD2 matching over 13 bases. Sequencing was done on a sample of peripheral blood. This receptor was taken from a man at least 80 years old with acute or convalescent COVID-19. This CDR3 is CASSTSGGVDSKNIQYF. CDR3 nucleotides: TGTGCCAGCAGCACTAGCGGGGGGGTTGATAGCAAAAACATTCAGTACTTC.